The sequence of this TCR beta chain was determined in a study of cytomegalovirus exposure and HLA in healthy donors. Study-wide points: In most subjects, TCR beta sequences reportedly gave accurate predictions of HLA-A and HLA-B alleles. The study designated 150 to 200 TCR beta chains cytomegalovirus-associated.

Germline-derived CDR1 and CDR2 are MDHEN and SYDVKM. V lost 6 bases to trimming and J lost 3 bases, with 12 bases between them. There are 13 residues in the CDR3. A multiplex PCR was run with 60 Vbeta primers and 13 Jbeta primers. Only in-frame clones appear in the TCRdb table, and some are missing; sequencing was by immunoSEQ multiplex PCR. The repertoire holds some 190,000 clones, roughly 73% seen once, with approximately 2.1% in the top ten. This clone has only a few counts. No antigen is known for it. This chain uses TRBV28 with TRBJ2-7; D is unresolved. The sample was PBMCs. This clonotype was sampled from a woman aged 25 to 45 in good health and CMV-seropositive. The CDR3 region is CASRAPRLYEQYF. The CDR3 DNA sequence: TGTGCCAGCAGGGCCCCCAGACTCTACGAGCAGTACTTC.